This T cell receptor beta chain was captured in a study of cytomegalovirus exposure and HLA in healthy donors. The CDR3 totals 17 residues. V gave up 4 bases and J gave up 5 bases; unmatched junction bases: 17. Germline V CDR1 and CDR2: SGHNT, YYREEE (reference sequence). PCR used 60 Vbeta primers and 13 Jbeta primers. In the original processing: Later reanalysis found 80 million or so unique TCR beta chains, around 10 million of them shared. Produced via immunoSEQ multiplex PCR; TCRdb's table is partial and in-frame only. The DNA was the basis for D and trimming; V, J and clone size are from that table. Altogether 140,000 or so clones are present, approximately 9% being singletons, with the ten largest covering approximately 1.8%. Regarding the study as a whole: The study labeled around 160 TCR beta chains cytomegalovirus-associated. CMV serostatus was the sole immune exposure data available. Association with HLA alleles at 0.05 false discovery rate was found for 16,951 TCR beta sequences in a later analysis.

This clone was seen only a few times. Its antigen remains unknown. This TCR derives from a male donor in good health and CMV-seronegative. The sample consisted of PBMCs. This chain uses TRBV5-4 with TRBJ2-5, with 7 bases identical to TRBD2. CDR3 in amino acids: CASSRSVRAGSSETQYF. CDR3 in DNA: TGTGCCAGCAGCAGATCGGTTCGAGCGGGGTCATCCGAGACCCAGTACTTC.